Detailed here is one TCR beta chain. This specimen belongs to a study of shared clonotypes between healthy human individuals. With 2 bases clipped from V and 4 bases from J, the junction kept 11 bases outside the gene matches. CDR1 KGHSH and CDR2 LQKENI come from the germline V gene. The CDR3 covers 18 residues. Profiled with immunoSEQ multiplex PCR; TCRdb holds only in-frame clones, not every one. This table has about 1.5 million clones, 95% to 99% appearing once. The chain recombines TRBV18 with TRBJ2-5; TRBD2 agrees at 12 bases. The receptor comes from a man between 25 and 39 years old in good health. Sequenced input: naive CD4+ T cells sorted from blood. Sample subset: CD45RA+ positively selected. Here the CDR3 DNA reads TGTGCCAGCTCACCAGTGAGGGTCACTAGCGGGAGGCCAGAGACCCAGTACTTC. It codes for CASSPVRVTSGRPETQYF.